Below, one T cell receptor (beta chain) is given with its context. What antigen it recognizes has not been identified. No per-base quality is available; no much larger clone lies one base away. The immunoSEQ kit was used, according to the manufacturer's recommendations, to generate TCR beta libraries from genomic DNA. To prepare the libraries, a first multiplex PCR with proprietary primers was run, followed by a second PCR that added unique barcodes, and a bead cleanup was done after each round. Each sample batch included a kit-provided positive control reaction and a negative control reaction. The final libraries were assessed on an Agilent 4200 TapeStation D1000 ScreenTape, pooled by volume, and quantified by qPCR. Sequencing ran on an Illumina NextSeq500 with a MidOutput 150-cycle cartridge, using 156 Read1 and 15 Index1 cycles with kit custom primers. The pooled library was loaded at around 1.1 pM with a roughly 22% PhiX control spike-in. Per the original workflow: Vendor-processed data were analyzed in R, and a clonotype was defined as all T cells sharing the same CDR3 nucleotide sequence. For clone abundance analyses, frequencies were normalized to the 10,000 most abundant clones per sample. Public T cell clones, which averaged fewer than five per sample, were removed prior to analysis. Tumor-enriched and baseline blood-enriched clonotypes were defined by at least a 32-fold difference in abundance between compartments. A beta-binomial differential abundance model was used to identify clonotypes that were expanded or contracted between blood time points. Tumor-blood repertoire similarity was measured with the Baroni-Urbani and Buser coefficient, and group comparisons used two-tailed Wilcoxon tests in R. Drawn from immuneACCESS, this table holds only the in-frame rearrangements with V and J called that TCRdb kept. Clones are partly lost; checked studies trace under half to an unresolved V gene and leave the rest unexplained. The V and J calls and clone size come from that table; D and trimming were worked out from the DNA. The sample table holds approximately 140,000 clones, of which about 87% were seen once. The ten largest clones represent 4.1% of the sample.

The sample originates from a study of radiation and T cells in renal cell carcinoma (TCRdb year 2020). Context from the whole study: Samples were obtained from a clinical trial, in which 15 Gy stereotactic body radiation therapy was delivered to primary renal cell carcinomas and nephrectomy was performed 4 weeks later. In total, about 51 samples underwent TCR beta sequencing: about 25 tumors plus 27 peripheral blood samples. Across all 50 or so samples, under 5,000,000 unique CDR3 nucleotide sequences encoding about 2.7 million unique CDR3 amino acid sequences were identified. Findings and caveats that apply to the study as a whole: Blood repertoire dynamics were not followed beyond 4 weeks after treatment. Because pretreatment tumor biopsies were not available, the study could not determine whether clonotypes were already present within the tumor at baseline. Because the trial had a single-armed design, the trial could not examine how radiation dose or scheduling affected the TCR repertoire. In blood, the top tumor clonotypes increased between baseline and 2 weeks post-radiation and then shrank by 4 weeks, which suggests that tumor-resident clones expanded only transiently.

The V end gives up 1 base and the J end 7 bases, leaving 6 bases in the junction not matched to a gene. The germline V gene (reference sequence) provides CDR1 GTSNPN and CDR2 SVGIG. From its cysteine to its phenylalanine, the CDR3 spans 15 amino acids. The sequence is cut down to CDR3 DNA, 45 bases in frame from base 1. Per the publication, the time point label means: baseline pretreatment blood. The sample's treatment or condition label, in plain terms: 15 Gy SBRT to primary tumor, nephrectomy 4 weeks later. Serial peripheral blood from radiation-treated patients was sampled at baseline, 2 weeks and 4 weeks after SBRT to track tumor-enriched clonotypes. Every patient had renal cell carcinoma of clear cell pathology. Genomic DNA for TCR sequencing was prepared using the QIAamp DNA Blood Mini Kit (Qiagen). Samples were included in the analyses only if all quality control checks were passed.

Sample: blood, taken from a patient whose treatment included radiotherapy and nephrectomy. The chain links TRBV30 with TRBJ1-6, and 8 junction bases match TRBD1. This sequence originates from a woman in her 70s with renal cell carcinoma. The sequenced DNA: TGTGCCTGGAGTGCTGGACAGGGAATGAATTCACCCCTCCACTTT. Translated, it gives CAWSAGQGMNSPLHF.